This TCR beta chain was identified during a study of T cells expressing NK-cell markers. Study in general: TCR beta repertoires came from sorted CD3+CD56+NKG2C+, CD3+CD56+NKG2C- and CD3+CD56-NKG2C+ T cells. Regarding the study as a whole: The contribution of dominant NKG2C+ clonotypes to CD8+ T cells in roughly six donors was roughly 1.0-7.5%.

About this clonotype itself: What it binds is unknown.

TCRdb reprocessed the 5' RACE reads; each CDR3 protein has one entry and no DNA is given. The sample table sets out about 440,000 distinct CDR3 sequences. The TCR was taken from a woman aged 18-70 years in good health. The sequenced material came from blood T cells: a sorted CD56 or NKG2C T cell subset, CD4+ or CD8+ T cells, or bulk PBMC T cells (not recorded which).

CDR3 protein: CASSLSLNTEAFF. The V call is TRBV12-3 or TRBV12-4, the J call TRBJ1-1. The CDR3 is 13 residues long.